This entry lists 18 T cell receptor beta chains sequenced from one sample in a study of T cells in Graves' hyperthyroidism and ophthalmopathy. RNA transcripts served as the template for amplifying TCR beta CDR3 regions. HTBI primers drove first-round RT-PCR of the TCR CDR3. TCRdb recomputed calls from the multiplex PCR reads with MiXCR, one row per CDR3 protein. This sample has 550,000 to 700,000 distinct CDR3 sequences, with roughly 14% found just once. Input material: blood. All receptors derive from a woman aged 40 to 50 with Graves' ophthalmopathy.

This clonotype was recorded many times. The V and J genes are TRBV15 and TRBJ1-5, with a tentative D call TRBD1 (5 bases). This CDR3 is built from 14 residues. Deletions cut 0 bases from V and 7 bases from J, with 10 bases between. Per germline, CDR1 LNHNV and CDR2 YYDKDF (reference sequence). The CDR3 here is CATSRDRVGQPQHF. The CDR3 region has the DNA TGTGCCACCAGCAGAGACAGGGTCGGCCAGCCCCAGCATTTT.

The chain joins TRBV28 to TRBJ2-7, with D possibly being TRBD2 (5 bases). Deletions cut 8 bases from V and 2 bases from J, with 16 bases between. The CDR3 totals 14 residues. Germline V gene sequence: CDR1 MDHEN, CDR2 SYDVKM. CDR3 sequence reads: CASGEGFNPYEQYF. The CDR3 DNA reads as TGTGCCAGCGGCGAGGGATTCAACCCCTACGAGCAGTACTTC.

The sample holds many counts of this clonotype. The CDR3: CASSPRDRGPAYEAFF. DNA of the CDR3: TGTGCCAGCAGTCCACGGGACAGGGGGCCCGCTTACGAAGCTTTCTTT. The V call is TRBV28, the J call TRBJ1-1, with 12 nucleotides matching TRBD1. CDR1 MDHEN and CDR2 SYDVKM come from the germline V gene. CDR3 length: 16 amino acids. The junction had 12 bases not matched to a gene; V was cut back by 5 bases and J by 8 bases.

This clonotype occurred a few times. One end of the junction does not line up with germline, which may come from a read error. This chain joins TRBV27 and TRBJ2-7; the D gene is possibly TRBD1 (6 bases). Germline V gene sequence: CDR1 MNHEY, CDR2 SMNVEV (reference sequence). The CDR3 totals 14 residues. CDR3 amino acids: CAGSFGLGGYEQYF. The CDR3 DNA follows: TGTGCCGGCAGTTTCGGTTTAGGGGGCTACGAGCAGTACTTC.

In this sample, this clonotype turned up many times. This chain joins TRBV10-3 and TRBJ2-7, with D possibly being TRBD2 (5 bases). The germline V and J ends were trimmed by 1 base and 2 bases, with 6 bases remaining between them. Germline CDR1 is ENHRY and CDR2 is SYGVKD. This CDR3 has 13 amino acids. CDR3 sequence: CAISEWGAYEQYF. CDR3 DNA: TGTGCCATCAGTGAGTGGGGAGCCTACGAGCAGTACTTC.

This clonotype was found a few times. V gene TRBV7-9 combines with J gene TRBJ1-2; D possibly corresponds to TRBD1 (6 bases). The CDR3 loop spans 13 amino acids. Trimming shortened V by 5 bases and J by 4 bases, and 11 bases separated the two germline ends. Germline lookup yields CDR1 SEHNR and CDR2 FQNEAQ (reference sequence). The CDR3 nucleotides read TGTGCCAGCAGCGAGGGGGGGGCCTATGGCTACACCTTC. Protein sequence: CASSEGGAYGYTF.

The rearrangement links TRBV5-8 to TRBJ1-4; 8 bases are a match to TRBD1. CDR1 SGHTS and CDR2 YDEGEE come from the germline V gene. The CDR3 consists of 15 residues. V shed 4 bases and J 11 bases; nucleotides not matched to a gene: 13. The CDR3 coding sequence is TGTGCCAGCAGCCCCGACCGGACAGGGTTATGGAAACTGTTTTTT. This gives the protein CASSPDRTGLWKLFF.

This clonotype was seen many times. The rearrangement uses TRBV6-1 and TRBJ1-2, with 9 bases lining up with TRBD1. The CDR3 spans 15 residues. Losses at the gene ends were 6 bases for V and 5 bases for J; bases not matched to a gene: 10. Per the germline V gene, CDR1 is MNHNS and CDR2 is SASEGT. This CDR3 is CASSQGQGRGYGYTF. In DNA, the CDR3 is TGTGCCAGCAGCCAGGGACAGGGCAGGGGATATGGCTACACCTTC.

The table lists this clonotype with many counts. The gene calls are TRBV12-3 or TRBV12-4 and TRBJ1-3, with a possible D match to TRBD1 (5 bases). The CDR3 sequence is 15 residues long. V was shortened by 7 bases and J by 4 bases, with 17 bases between the two germline ends. The CDR3: CASTIRGFSGNTIYF. Written as DNA, the CDR3 is TGTGCCAGCACCATAAGGGGTTTTTCCGGAAACACCATATATTTT.

This clonotype was seen many times. The chain has TRBV7-8 and TRBJ1-3; no clear D gene. With 5 bases removed from V and 0 bases from J, the gap between germline ends came to 8 bases. This CDR3 is 14 amino acids long. Germline CDR1 reads SGHVS; CDR2 reads FQNEAQ. The CDR3 bases are TGTGCCAGCAGCCTCATAGACTCTGGAAACACCATATATTTT. Translated: CASSLIDSGNTIYF.

The table lists this clonotype with many counts. The chain uses TRBV13 and TRBJ2-7, with TRBD1 matching over 10 bases. The CDR3 is made up of 16 amino acids. The germline V gene has CDR1 PRHDT and CDR2 FYEKMQ (reference sequence). The J segment lost 1 base and the V segment lost 0 bases, leaving 3 bases of the junction unmatched. The CDR3 reads CASSLGRGQGSYEQYF. The CDR3 DNA reads TGTGCCAGCAGCTTAGGCCGGGGACAGGGGTCCTACGAGCAGTACTTC.

The chain combines TRBV6-2 or TRBV6-3 with TRBJ2-7, with D perhaps matching TRBD2 (6 bases). Deletions cut 4 bases from V and 3 bases from J, with 16 bases between. The CDR3 has 15 amino acids. Germline V gene data show CDR1 as MNHEY and CDR2 as SVGEGT. The CDR3, as DNA: TGTGCCAGCAGTTCCCCCCGAGCGGACTACTACGAGCAGTACTTC. As protein: CASSSPRADYYEQYF.

The chain combines TRBV18 with TRBJ2-4, with TRBD2 matching 12 bases. The CDR3 covers 18 residues. J gave up 3 bases and V 3 bases, and 9 bases lay outside the gene matches. The V gene's germline CDR1 is KGHSH and CDR2 LQKENI. In DNA, the CDR3 is TGTGCCAGCTCACCGACTAGCGGGAGTAAAGCGGTCAAAAACATTCAGTACTTC. It translates to CASSPTSGSKAVKNIQYF. The whole variable domain, remainder taken from reference TRBV18 and TRBJ2-4, is NAGVMQNPRHLVRRRGQEARLRCSPMKGHSHVYWYRQLPEEGLKFMVYLQKENIIDESGMPKERFSAEFPKEGPSILRIQQVVRGDSAAYFCASSPTSGSKAVKNIQYFGAGTRLSVL.

This clonotype appeared many times. The chain employs TRBV12-3 or TRBV12-4 and TRBJ2-7; D assignment may be TRBD1 or TRBD2 (5 bases each). This CDR3 is 13 amino acids long. V was cut by 10 bases and J by 4 bases, with 17 bases left in between. As DNA, the CDR3 is TGTGCCATCCGGGACGATCTCTCTTACGAGCAGTACTTC. The encoded protein is CAIRDDLSYEQYF.

There are many counts of this clonotype. The genes are TRBV12-3 or TRBV12-4 and TRBJ1-2; maybe TRBD1 (6 bases). The CDR3 runs 12 residues. V lost 10 bases and J 6 bases, leaving 15 bases between the germline ends. The DNA of the CDR3 is TGTGCCACTACCACAGGGTATGATGGCTACACCTTC. This gives the protein CATTTGYDGYTF.

This chain uses TRBV4-1 with TRBJ1-2; a weak D match, TRBD1 (5 bases). Trimming left V 4 bases short and J 1 base short, with 16 bases between. The CDR3 runs to 16 residues. Germline-derived CDR1 and CDR2 are MGHRA and YSYEKL. Here the CDR3 reads CASSLGTEIYNYGYTF. In DNA form, the CDR3 reads TGCGCCAGCAGCCTCGGGACTGAGATTTATAACTATGGCTACACCTTC.

This clonotype was counted many times. This rearrangement joins TRBV28 to TRBJ2-4; D not certain. Trimming removed 6 bases at V and 6 bases at J, with 18 bases between. CDR1 and CDR2 (germline): MDHEN, SYDVKM. This CDR3 has 15 residues. CDR3 residues: CASRSLLGNRNIQYF. CDR3 nucleotides: TGTGCCAGCAGGAGCCTGCTAGGGAACCGAAACATTCAGTACTTC.

This clonotype was observed many times. The chain recombines TRBV11-2 with TRBJ2-2, with D perhaps TRBD1 (5 bases). V gave up 5 bases and J gave up 3 bases, with 7 bases separating them. The CDR3 runs to 13 residues. The germline V gene has CDR1 SGHAT and CDR2 FQNNGV. The CDR3 sequence: CASSQQDTGELFF. The CDR3 bases are TGTGCCAGCAGCCAACAGGACACCGGGGAGCTGTTTTTT.